What follows are 25 T cell receptor beta chains derived from one specimen sequenced in a study of cytomegalovirus exposure and HLA in healthy donors. TCRdb keeps only in-frame clones here, not all; method: immunoSEQ multiplex PCR. The sample has under 200,000 clones, about 90% seen once; the top ten hold over 2.5%. Specimen: PBMCs. These receptors all come from a woman under 30 in good health and CMV-seropositive.

This clone was seen once. The chain links TRBV18 to TRBJ2-5, with TRBD2 identical over 16 bases. The V and J ends lost 4 bases and 1 base, in that order; junction bases with no gene match: 12. This CDR3 region has 20 residues. CDR1 is KGHSH and CDR2 is LQKENI in the germline V gene. In DNA, the CDR3 is TGTGCCAGCTCACGCGGGACTAGCGGGAGGGCCAGGTTGGGCCAAGAGACCCAGTACTTC. Its protein is CASSRGTSGRARLGQETQYF.

The chain has TRBV30 and TRBJ2-7; 9 bases are a match to TRBD1. Germline trimming cut 1 base from V and 2 bases from J; bases unmatched to any gene: 6. Germline assignment: CDR1 GTSNPN and CDR2 SVGIG (reference sequence). CDR3 length: 15 residues. The CDR3 DNA reads as TGTGCCTGGAGTGGTCGGACAGGGGAAACCTACGAGCAGTACTTC. Amino acid sequence: CAWSGRTGETYEQYF.

V is TRBV30 and J is TRBJ2-3; 9 bases match TRBD2. CDR3 length: 15 residues. The V gene end was trimmed by 8 bases and the J gene end by 5 bases; junction bases not matched to a gene: 14. Per germline, CDR1 GTSNPN and CDR2 SVGIG (reference sequence). The CDR3 here is CAVLMGGGVGDTQYF. Written as DNA, the CDR3 is TGTGCCGTATTAATGGGCGGGGGGGTAGGAGATACGCAGTATTTT. Using reference TRBV30 and TRBJ2-3 for the parts outside the CDR3, the full variable domain is SQTIHQWPATLVQPVGSPLSLECTVEGTSNPNLYWYRQAAGRGLQLLFYSVGIGQISSEVPQNLSASRPQDRQFILSSKKLLLSDSGFYLCAVLMGGGVGDTQYFGPGTRLTVL.

The J gene is TRBJ2-1, the V gene TRBV4-2; 10 bases line up with TRBD1. The CDR3 contains 16 residues. V shed 1 base, J shed 13 bases, and the junction held 13 bases outside the gene matches. Germline CDR1 reads LGHNA; CDR2 reads YNFKEQ. In DNA form, the CDR3 reads TGTGCCAGCAGCCAAGGTTTCCGGGACAGGGGCTTTCAACAGTTCTTC. The encoded protein is CASSQGFRDRGFQQFF.

V and J are TRBV2 and TRBJ2-7; 9 bases are shared with TRBD1. Germline V CDR1 and CDR2: SNHLY, FYNNEI. V lost 4 bases and J lost 0; bases outside the gene matches: 7. The length of the CDR3 is 16 residues. CDR3 protein: CASSVGQGMSSYEQYF. The CDR3 region has the DNA TGTGCCAGCAGTGTCGGACAGGGGATGAGCTCCTACGAGCAGTACTTC.

The chain uses TRBV6-1 and TRBJ1-2, with 9 bases that match TRBD1. The CDR3 length is 17 residues. After removal of 4 bases from V and 3 bases from J, the junction contained 12 bases not matched to a gene. Germline V gives CDR1 MNHNS, CDR2 SASEGT. The CDR3 region has the DNA TGTGCCAGCAGTGCGGGACAGGGTACGACCCTCTACTATGGCTACACCTTC. Protein: CASSAGQGTTLYYGYTF.

The chain is built from TRBV5-1 and TRBJ1-1; 7 bases are shared with TRBD1. The length of the CDR3 is 16 residues. The V gene end was trimmed by 4 bases and the J gene end by 1 base; junction bases not matched to a gene: 10. CDR1 is SGHRS and CDR2 is YFSETQ in the germline V gene. This CDR3 is CASSRRQGQTNTEAFF. The CDR3 nucleotides read TGCGCCAGCAGCCGTCGACAGGGTCAAACGAACACTGAAGCTTTCTTT.

The V call is TRBV6-1, the J call TRBJ1-2; 10 positions agree with TRBD1. The CDR3 consists of 17 residues. Germline V gives CDR1 MNHNS, CDR2 SASEGT. J lost 0 bases, V lost 4 bases, and 8 bases had no gene match. This chain's CDR3 is CASSVSPGTGANYGYTF. As DNA, the CDR3 is TGTGCCAGCAGTGTCTCCCCCGGGACAGGGGCTAACTATGGCTACACCTTC.

V gene TRBV2 combines with J gene TRBJ2-1, with 7 bases matching TRBD1. J gave up 5 bases and V 3 bases, and 1 base lay outside the gene matches. The CDR3 contains 13 residues. Germline lookup yields CDR1 SNHLY and CDR2 FYNNEI. DNA of the CDR3: TGTGCCAGCAGTGACAGGGGGAACAATGAGCAGTTCTTC. It is translated as CASSDRGNNEQFF.

The chain uses TRBV28 and TRBJ2-7, with D possibly matching TRBD2 (6 bases). V was cut by 5 bases and J by 3 bases, with 14 bases left in between. Per the germline V gene, CDR1 is MDHEN and CDR2 is SYDVKM. The CDR3 is made up of 14 amino acids. The CDR3 loop reads CASSPLEGFYEQYF. CDR3 DNA sequence: TGTGCCAGCAGTCCCTTGGAGGGTTTCTACGAGCAGTACTTC.

The chain carries TRBV19 and TRBJ2-5, with a possible D match to TRBD1 (6 bases). The ends were cut back, 4 bases at V and 5 bases at J, with 8 bases in the middle. The CDR3 sequence is 12 residues long. Germline-derived CDR1 and CDR2 are LNHDA and SQIVND (reference sequence). The CDR3 region has the DNA TGTGCCAGTAGTAGCAGGGGTGAGACCCAGTACTTC. It is translated as CASSSRGETQYF.

The J gene is TRBJ1-2, the V gene TRBV4-3, with TRBD1 matching over 8 bases. Germline V gene lookup returns CDR1 LGHNA and CDR2 YSLEER. This CDR3 contains 15 residues. The V gene end was trimmed by 4 bases and the J gene end by 4 bases; junction bases not matched to a gene: 8. The CDR3 protein is CASSPTSGGLYGYTF. Written as DNA, the CDR3 is TGCGCCAGCAGCCCCACGTCAGGGGGCCTCTATGGCTACACCTTC.

The chain uses TRBV4-3 and TRBJ2-3; 9 positions match TRBD2. After removal of 3 bases from V and 3 bases from J, the junction contained 13 bases not matched to a gene. In germline, CDR1 is LGHNA, CDR2 YSLEER. The CDR3 length is 18 residues. CDR3 coding DNA: TGCGCCAGCAGCCAGACCGTAGCGGGAGTCCTCCCTACAGATACGCAGTATTTT. Translating gives CASSQTVAGVLPTDTQYF.

This clone was picked up a small number of times. This chain joins TRBV10-3 and TRBJ1-2; 9 bases match TRBD1. Germline CDR1 ENHRY, CDR2 SYGVKD. V shed 2 bases, J shed 4 bases, and the junction held 2 bases outside the gene matches. The CDR3 runs 14 residues. CDR3 sequence (DNA): TGTGCCATCAGTGAGGGACAGGGGCCCTATGGCTACACCTTC. As protein: CAISEGQGPYGYTF.

This chain uses TRBV6-5 with TRBJ2-2, with TRBD1 as a possible D gene (6 bases). V gave up 6 bases and J gave up 7 bases, with 15 bases separating them. Germline V gene sequence: CDR1 MNHEY, CDR2 SVGAGI. The CDR3 totals 14 residues. CDR3 sequence: CASRKDSWDGELFF. CDR3 in DNA: TGTGCCAGCAGAAAGGACAGTTGGGACGGGGAGCTGTTTTTT.

This clone occurred once. V gene TRBV7-2 combines with J gene TRBJ2-1, with 8 nucleotides matching TRBD1. The CDR3 is made up of 15 amino acids. Trimming cost V 5 bases and J 11 bases; bases outside gene matches: 14. Germline loops: CDR1 SGHTA, CDR2 FQGNSA. The CDR3 is CASSPGDDRGPKQFF. The DNA for the CDR3 is TGTGCCAGCAGCCCGGGAGACGACAGGGGCCCAAAGCAGTTCTTC. Supplemented by reference TRBV7-2 and TRBJ2-1, the full variable domain reads GAGVSQSPSNKVTEKGKDVELRCDPISGHTALYWYRQSLGQGLEFLIYFQGNSAPDKSGLPSDRFSAERTGGSVSTLTIQRTQQEDSAVYLCASSPGDDRGPKQFFGPGTRLTVL.

The chain combines TRBV5-5 with TRBJ1-5; D perhaps matches TRBD1 (6 bases). V lost 1 base to trimming and J lost 5 bases, with 10 bases between them. This CDR3 comprises 14 residues. CDR1 is SGHKS and CDR2 is YYEKEE in the germline V gene (reference sequence). CDR3 bases: TGTGCCAGCAGCTTGAGCGCAGGGGATCAGCCCCAGCATTTT. Translating it yields CASSLSAGDQPQHF. Full variable domain (remainder filled in from reference TRBV5-5 and TRBJ1-5): DAGVTQSPTHLIKTRGQQVTLRCSPISGHKSVSWYQQVLGQGPQFIFQYYEKEERGRGNFPDRFSARQFPNYSSELNVNALLLGDSALYLCASSLSAGDQPQHFGDGTRLSIL.

V and J are TRBV20-1 and TRBJ1-1, with D perhaps TRBD1 (6 bases). Germline values: CDR1 DFQATT, CDR2 SNEGSKA (reference sequence). The CDR3 runs to 11 residues. Trimming cost V 5 bases and J 11 bases, with 15 bases left between them. CDR3 residues: CSAFRGLGAFF. CDR3 DNA: TGCAGTGCTTTCAGGGGTTTGGGCGCTTTCTTT.

The chain employs TRBV15 and TRBJ1-6, with TRBD1 matching over 7 bases. V trimming: 3 bases; J trimming: 8 bases; junction bases outside the gene matches: 16. Germline lookup yields CDR1 LNHNV and CDR2 YYDKDF (reference sequence). The CDR3 covers 18 residues. The chain's CDR3 is CATSSPPGQSPLDSPLHF. The DNA for the CDR3 is TGTGCCACCAGCAGCCCCCCGGGACAGAGTCCACTTGATTCACCCCTCCACTTT.

The chain is built from TRBV7-9 and TRBJ2-5; weak D call: TRBD1 (5 bases). V lost 8 bases to trimming and J lost 2 bases, with 18 bases between them. The germline gives CDR1 SEHNR, CDR2 FQNEAQ (reference sequence). The CDR3 spans 15 residues. CDR3 nucleotides: TGTGCCAGCGCCCGTAGCTGGGGCGAACAAGAGACCCAGTACTTC. Translating it yields CASARSWGEQETQYF.

This chain connects TRBV10-1 to TRBJ2-7; 8 nucleotides agree with TRBD1. Unmatched junction bases numbered 7, after V lost 6 bases and J lost 6 bases. CDR3 length: 13 residues. Per the germline V gene, CDR1 is WNHNN and CDR2 is SYGVQD (reference sequence). CDR3: CASSSDREAEQYF. The CDR3 DNA follows: TGCGCCAGCAGCTCGGACAGGGAGGCCGAGCAGTACTTC.

This sequence joins TRBV2 and TRBJ2-1; 7 nucleotides agree with TRBD2. The CDR3 is 15 amino acids. Germline loops: CDR1 SNHLY, CDR2 FYNNEI. J lost 2 bases, V lost 4 bases, and 5 bases had no gene match. CDR3 nucleotide sequence: TGTGCCAGCAGTGCCCTAGCGGAAACCTACAATGAGCAGTTCTTC. This sequence encodes CASSALAETYNEQFF.

Only one count was recorded for this clone. The V and J genes are TRBV7-6 and TRBJ2-7, with TRBD1 matching 8 bases. The J segment lost 1 base and the V segment lost 1 base, leaving 9 bases of the junction unmatched. Germline CDR1 and CDR2: SGHVS and FNYEAQ. This CDR3 is 17 amino acids long. The CDR3 is CASSLDGATGESYEQYF. CDR3 coding DNA: TGTGCCAGCAGCTTAGATGGTGCGACAGGGGAATCCTACGAGCAGTACTTC.

The chain uses TRBV29-1 and TRBJ1-2, with TRBD1 matching 9 bases. The germline V gene has CDR1 SQVTM and CDR2 ANQGSEA. V lost 7 bases, J lost 1 base, and 10 bases stayed unmatched. This CDR3 region has 15 residues. The CDR3 reads CSAKTGQGFNYGYTF. The CDR3 bases are TGCAGCGCAAAAACGGGACAGGGTTTTAACTATGGCTACACCTTC.

The chain's CDR3 is CASSLARGAYYGYTF. The CDR3 nucleotides are TGCGCCAGCAGCTTGGCCCGGGGGGCTTACTATGGCTACACCTTC. The chain is built from TRBV5-1 and TRBJ1-2; D is possibly TRBD1 (6 bases). The CDR3 runs 15 residues. CDR1 SGHRS and CDR2 YFSETQ come from the germline V gene. The germline V and J ends were trimmed by 0 bases and 3 bases, with 12 bases remaining between them. Combining the CDR3 with reference TRBV5-1 and TRBJ1-2 gives the whole variable domain KAGVTQTPRYLIKTRGQQVTLSCSPISGHRSVSWYQQTPGQGLQFLFEYFSETQRNKGNFPGRFSGRQFSNSRSEMNVSTLELGDSALYLCASSLARGAYYGYTFGSGTRLTVV.